The 5 T cell receptor beta chains below were found in one sample sequenced in a study of Ad26.COV2.S vaccination and SARS-CoV-2 variants. Profiling relied on immunoSEQ multiplex PCR, and the TCRdb table lists in-frame clones only, not all of them. Of around 320,000 clones detected, around four fifths appear once; the ten largest clones hold approximately 2.1%. Treatment given: approximately 18 received Ad26.COV2.S at low or high dose, single or two shots; about 5 received placebo; per-sample allocation not given. All samples were drawn on day 63, counting from the first vaccine or placebo injection. Specimen: peripheral blood, collected in a trial of Ad26.COV2.S vaccine versus placebo. The receptor set was obtained from a person between 18 and 59 years old who received the Ad26.COV2.S COVID-19 vaccine or a placebo.

The V gene is TRBV3-1 (or the pseudogene TRBV3-2), the J gene TRBJ1-1; D may be TRBD1 (5 bases). The CDR3 runs to 12 residues. Trimming took off 5 bases at V and 7 bases at J, with 11 bases between the two ends. From germline, CDR1 is LGHDT and CDR2 YNNKEL (reference sequence). CDR3 amino acids: CASSGNRLEAFF. CDR3 coding DNA: TGTGCCAGCAGCGGCAACAGGCTTGAAGCTTTCTTT.

The chain recombines TRBV4-2 with TRBJ1-1; maybe TRBD1 (6 bases). From germline, CDR1 is LGHNA and CDR2 YNFKEQ. V was shortened by 4 bases and J by 4 bases, with 19 bases between the two germline ends. This CDR3 has 16 residues. CDR3 sequence: CASSPRAGEAGTEAFF. As DNA, the CDR3 is TGTGCCAGCAGCCCGAGGGCAGGGGAGGCGGGCACTGAAGCTTTCTTT.

V usage is TRBV5-1 and J usage is TRBJ2-5; D may be TRBD1 (5 bases). The V and J ends lost 7 bases and 4 bases respectively, with 17 bases between them. This CDR3 has 14 amino acids. Germline loops: CDR1 SGHRS, CDR2 YFSETQ. The CDR3 loop is CASGPTGSLETQYF. CDR3 coding DNA: TGCGCCAGCGGCCCAACAGGATCCCTAGAGACCCAGTACTTC. Filled out from reference TRBV5-1 and TRBJ2-5, the complete variable domain reads KAGVTQTPRYLIKTRGQQVTLSCSPISGHRSVSWYQQTPGQGLQFLFEYFSETQRNKGNFPGRFSGRQFSNSRSEMNVSTLELGDSALYLCASGPTGSLETQYFGPGTRLLVL.

The chain links TRBV27 to TRBJ2-2; D uncertain. The CDR3 runs 12 residues. Per germline, CDR1 MNHEY and CDR2 SMNVEV (reference sequence). Trimming took 4 bases from V and 0 from J, leaving 0 bases between them. The CDR3 loop reads CASSSNTGELFF. The CDR3 DNA reads TGTGCCAGCAGTTCGAACACCGGGGAGCTGTTTTTT.

The rearrangement links TRBV9 to TRBJ2-1, with a possible D match to TRBD1 (5 bases). CDR1 and CDR2 (germline): SGDLS, YYNGEE. CDR3 size: 17 residues. Trimming shortened V by 7 bases and J by 6 bases, and 26 bases separated the two germline ends. The CDR3 sequence: CASSRGSRGISFNEQFF. In DNA form, the CDR3 reads TGTGCCAGCTCCAGAGGTAGTAGGGGCATTAGTTTCAATGAGCAGTTCTTC.